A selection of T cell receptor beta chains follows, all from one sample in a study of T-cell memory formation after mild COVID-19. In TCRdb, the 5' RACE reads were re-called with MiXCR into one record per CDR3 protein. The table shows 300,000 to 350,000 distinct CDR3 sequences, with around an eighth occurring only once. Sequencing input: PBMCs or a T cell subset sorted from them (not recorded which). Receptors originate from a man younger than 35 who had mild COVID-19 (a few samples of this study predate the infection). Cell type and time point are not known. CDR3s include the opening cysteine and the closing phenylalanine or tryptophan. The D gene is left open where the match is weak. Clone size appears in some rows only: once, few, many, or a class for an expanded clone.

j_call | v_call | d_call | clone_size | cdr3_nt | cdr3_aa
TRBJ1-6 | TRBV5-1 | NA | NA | TGCGCCAGCAGCTCCGGGAGATACGATTCACCCCTCCACTTT | CASSSGRYDSPLHF
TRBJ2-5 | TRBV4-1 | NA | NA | TGCGCCAGCAGCCAAGTCGTGGTCGAGACCCAGTACTTC | CASSQVVVETQYF
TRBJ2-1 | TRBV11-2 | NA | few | TGTGCCAGCAGCTTAGCGGGAAAATGGTCCTACAATGAGCAGTTCTTC | CASSLAGKWSYNEQFF
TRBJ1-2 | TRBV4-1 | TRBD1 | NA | TGCGCCAGCAGCCAAGCCGGGGACAGGGGCGTTCGTGGCTACACCTTC | CASSQAGDRGVRGYTF
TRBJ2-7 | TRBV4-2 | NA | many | TGTGCCAGCAGCCAAGGACAAACCTACGAGCAGTACTTC | CASSQGQTYEQYF
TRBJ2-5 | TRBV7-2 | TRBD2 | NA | TGTGCCAGCAGCGTCGGGGGGGACCTGGAGACCCAGTACTTC | CASSVGGDLETQYF
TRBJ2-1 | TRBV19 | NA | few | TGTGCCAGTAGTATAGGTCCGCGAGGAGGGCAGTTCTTC | CASSIGPRGGQFF
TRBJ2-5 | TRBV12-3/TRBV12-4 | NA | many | TGTGCCAGCACAACCCTCCTGGAGACCCAGTACTTC | CASTTLLETQYF
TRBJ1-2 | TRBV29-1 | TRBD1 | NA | TGCAGCGTCGGCCAGGGGGCGGCGGGCTACACCTTC | CSVGQGAAGYTF
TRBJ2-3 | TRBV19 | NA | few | TGTGCCAGTAGTTCGTCGGACCCTAGCACAGATACGCAGTATTTT | CASSSSDPSTDTQYF
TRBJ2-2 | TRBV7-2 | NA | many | TGTGCCAGCAACCCCTCCGTGGTTCGCGGCGGGGAGCTGTTTTTT | CASNPSVVRGGELFF
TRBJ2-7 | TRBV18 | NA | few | TGTGCCAGCTCACCAGATATGGCCGGGAGTGAGCAGTACTTC | CASSPDMAGSEQYF
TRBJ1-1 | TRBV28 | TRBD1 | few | TGTGCCAGCACGCACAGGGGTGGGGCGAACACTGAAGCTTTCTTT | CASTHRGGANTEAFF
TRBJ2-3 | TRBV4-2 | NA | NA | TGTGCCAGCAGCCAAGATCCCTACAGGGCATATACGCAGTATTTT | CASSQDPYRAYTQYF
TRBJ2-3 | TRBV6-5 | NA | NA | TGTGCCAGCATTTCGGCGGGTTCTGGCACAGATACGCAGTATTTT | CASISAGSGTDTQYF
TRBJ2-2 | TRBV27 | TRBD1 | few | TGTGCCAGCAGTCCTCCGGGACAGGGATCCGGGGAGCTGTTTTTT | CASSPPGQGSGELFF
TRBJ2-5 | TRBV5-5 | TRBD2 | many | TGTGCCAGCAGCCGAAGCGGGGGCAGGGAGACCCAGTACTTC | CASSRSGGRETQYF
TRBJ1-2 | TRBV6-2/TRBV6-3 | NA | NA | TGTGCCAGCAGTCCCCTGGAGGGGATCTACACCTTC | CASSPLEGIYTF
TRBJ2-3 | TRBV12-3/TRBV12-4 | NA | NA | TGTGCCAGCAGTCCAGGTTTATATACGCAGTATTTT | CASSPGLYTQYF
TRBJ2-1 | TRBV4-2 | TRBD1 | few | TGTGCCAGCAGCCGAACAGGGGACCCCTTTGATGAGCAGTTCTTC | CASSRTGDPFDEQFF
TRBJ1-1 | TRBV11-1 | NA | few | TGTGCCAGCAGCTTAGCGGACTTGGGGGAAGCTTTCTTT | CASSLADLGEAFF
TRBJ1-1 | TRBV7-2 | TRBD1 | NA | TGTGCCAGCAGCCCCCAACAGGGGTCTACTGAAGCTTTCTTT | CASSPQQGSTEAFF
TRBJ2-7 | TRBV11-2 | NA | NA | TGTGCCAGCAGCACCCGTGGAGGAGAAGTGTCCTACGAGCAGTACTTC | CASSTRGGEVSYEQYF
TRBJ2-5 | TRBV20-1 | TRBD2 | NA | TGCAGTGCTAGAGATTTGCTAGCGGGCCACCAAGAGACCCAGTACTTC | CSARDLLAGHQETQYF
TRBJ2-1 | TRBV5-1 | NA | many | TGCGCCAGCAGCTTGGGTTCTTTCTACAATGAGCAGTTCTTC | CASSLGSFYNEQFF
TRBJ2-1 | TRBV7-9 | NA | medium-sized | TGTGCCAGCAGTTTAGGTAACAATGAGCAGTTCTTC | CASSLGNNEQFF
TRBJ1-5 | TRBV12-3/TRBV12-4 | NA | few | TGTGCCAGCAGTAACCGGGACAGCAATCAGCCCCAGCATTTT | CASSNRDSNQPQHF
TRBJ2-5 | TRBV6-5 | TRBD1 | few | TGTGCCAGCAGTTTCGGGACAGACCAAGAGACCCAGTACTTC | CASSFGTDQETQYF
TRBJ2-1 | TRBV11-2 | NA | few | TGTGCCAGCAGCTTAGCCTACGGGGCCAGCTCCTACAATGAGCAGTTCTTC | CASSLAYGASSYNEQFF
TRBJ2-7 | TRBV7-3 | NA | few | TGTGCCAGCAGCCCCGGGGCGGGACTCGACTACGAGCAGTACTTC | CASSPGAGLDYEQYF
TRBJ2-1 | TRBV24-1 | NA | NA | TGTGCCACCAGTGATTTTTCCCCAGAGCAGTTCTTC | CATSDFSPEQFF
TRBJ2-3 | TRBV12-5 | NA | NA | TGTGCTAGTGGTTTGGTACAGACAGGCACAGATACGCAGTATTTT | CASGLVQTGTDTQYF
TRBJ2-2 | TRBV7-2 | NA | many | TGTGCCAGCAGCTTAAAGTCGGCCGGGGAGCTGTTTTTT | CASSLKSAGELFF
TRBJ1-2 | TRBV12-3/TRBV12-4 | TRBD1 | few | TGTGCCAGCAGTCATAAGTCAGGGGGCAGAGGTGGCTACACCTTC | CASSHKSGGRGGYTF
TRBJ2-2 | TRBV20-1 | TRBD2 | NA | TGCAGTGCCACGGCCGGACTAGCGGGGCCGAACACCGGGGAGCTGTTTTTT | CSATAGLAGPNTGELFF
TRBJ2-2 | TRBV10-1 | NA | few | TGCGCCAGCAGTCGGGGGAAGGGGATCCGGAGCACCGGGGAGCTGTTTTTT | CASSRGKGIRSTGELFF
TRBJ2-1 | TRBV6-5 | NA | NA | TGTGCCAGCAGTTATAAGGGACGTACCTACAATGAGCAGTTCTTC | CASSYKGRTYNEQFF
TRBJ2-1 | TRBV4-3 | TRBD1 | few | TGCGCCAGCAGCCAAGACTCCAGGACAGGGGCCTTCAGTGAGCAGTTCTTC | CASSQDSRTGAFSEQFF
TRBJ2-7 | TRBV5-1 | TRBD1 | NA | TGCGCCAGCAGCTTGGAGGACAGGTACTACGAGCAGTACTTC | CASSLEDRYYEQYF
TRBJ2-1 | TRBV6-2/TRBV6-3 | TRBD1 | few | TGTGCCAGCAGTTTGGGACAGAGTGGGTACAATGAGCAGTTCTTC | CASSLGQSGYNEQFF
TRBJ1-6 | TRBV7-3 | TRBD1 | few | TGTGCCAGCAGCTTATCGGCAGGGGGGCCTAATTCACCCCTCCACTTT | CASSLSAGGPNSPLHF
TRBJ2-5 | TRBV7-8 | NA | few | TGTGCCAGCACCATCGGAGAGACCCAGTACTTC | CASTIGETQYF
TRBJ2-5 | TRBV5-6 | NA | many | TGTGCCAGCAGCTTGGCCCGAGGGAGGGAGACCCAGTACTTC | CASSLARGRETQYF
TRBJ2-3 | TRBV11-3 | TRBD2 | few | TGTGCCAGCAGCCTAGGACTAGCGGGGGGACCTTTGGATACGCAGTATTTT | CASSLGLAGGPLDTQYF
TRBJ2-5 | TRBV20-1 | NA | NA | TGCAGTGCCCCAGCAGGGCGGACCCAGTACTTC | CSAPAGRTQYF
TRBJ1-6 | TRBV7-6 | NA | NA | TGTGCCAGCAGCCCAGCTCGGGACTGGAATTCACCCCTCCACTTT | CASSPARDWNSPLHF
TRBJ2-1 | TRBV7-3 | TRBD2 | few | TGTGCCAGCAGCTCCCTTAGCGGGGAGCAGTTCTTC | CASSSLSGEQFF